The 10 T cell receptor beta chains below all came from one sample that was sequenced in a study of blood T cell repertoires in COVID-19. The assay was immunoSEQ multiplex PCR, and TCRdb's table has in-frame clones only and misses some. The table shows about 310,000 clones, with roughly 87% occurring only once. Specimen: peripheral blood. These receptors were taken from a man aged 50 or older with active or convalescent COVID-19.

This chain joins TRBV6-5 and TRBJ1-1, with a tentative D call TRBD1 (5 bases). CDR1 and CDR2 from the germline V gene are MNHEY and SVGAGI. The CDR3 sequence is 16 residues long. Trimming took 3 bases from V and 3 from J, leaving 17 bases between them. The DNA for the CDR3 is TGTGCCAGCAGTTATTCCACCCCTCCGGGGGACACTGAAGCTTTCTTT. This codes for CASSYSTPPGDTEAFF.

The chain couples TRBV3-1 (or the pseudogene TRBV3-2) to TRBJ2-1; possible D gene TRBD2, 6 bases. Per the germline V gene, CDR1 is LGHDT and CDR2 is YNNKEL (reference sequence). Trimming took 4 bases from V and 6 from J, leaving 16 bases between them. CDR3 length: 15 residues. CDR3 DNA sequence: TGTGCCAGCAGCCCCCTCGGGGGACGGGGCAATGAGCAGTTCTTC. Translated: CASSPLGGRGNEQFF.

The chain uses TRBV11-2 and TRBJ2-6; 7 nucleotides agree with TRBD1. The CDR3 runs to 17 residues. Per germline, CDR1 SGHAT and CDR2 FQNNGV. V was clipped by 5 bases and J by 8 bases; unmatched bases: 15. The CDR3 bases are TGTGCCAGCAGCCAGGGACAGCTAAATGCAAGGACCAACGTCCTGACTTTC. Translated: CASSQGQLNARTNVLTF.

As concerns this clone: The junction departs from germline at one end; a sequencing error may be responsible. The V and J genes are TRBV11-2 and TRBJ2-2; the match to TRBD1 covers 12 bases. This CDR3 region has 19 residues. Per the germline V gene, CDR1 is SGHAT and CDR2 is FQNNGV. The CDR3 nucleotides are TGTGCCAGCAGCTCCAATGTTGGGACAGGGGGCCAAGGGCACCGGGGAGCTGTTTTT. This gives the protein CASSSNVGTGGQGHRGAVF.

The chain couples TRBV14 to TRBJ2-1, with D maybe TRBD1 (6 bases). V lost 5 bases, J lost 2 bases, and 13 bases lay in between. The length of the CDR3 is 15 residues. Looked up from germline, CDR1 is SGHDN and CDR2 is FVKESK. CDR3 protein: CASSRGSPTYNEQFF. For the CDR3, the DNA is TGTGCCAGCAGCAGGGGGTCCCCGACCTACAATGAGCAGTTCTTC. The variable domain in full, completed from reference TRBV14 and TRBJ2-1, reads EAGVTQFPSHSVIEKGQTVTLRCDPISGHDNLYWYRRVMGKEIKFLLHFVKESKQDESGMPNNRFLAERTGGTYSTLKVQPAELEDSGVYFCASSRGSPTYNEQFFGPGTRLTVL.

The V and J genes are TRBV5-4 and TRBJ2-3; TRBD2 matches 7 bases. This CDR3 has 13 amino acids. V dropped 7 bases and J dropped 1; count of bases not matched to a gene: 3. Germline loops: CDR1 SGHNT, CDR2 YYREEE (reference sequence). The CDR3 region is CASGLAGTDTQYF. The CDR3 bases are TGTGCCAGCGGGCTAGCGGGCACAGATACGCAGTATTTT.

The J gene is TRBJ2-7, the V gene TRBV29-1, with 10 nucleotides matching TRBD1. CDR3 size: 14 residues. The germline V gene encodes CDR1 SQVTM and CDR2 ANQGSEA. The J segment lost 2 bases and the V segment lost 6 bases, leaving 7 bases of the junction unmatched. CDR3 amino acids: CSVTGQGPPYEQYF. CDR3 coding DNA: TGCAGCGTGACGGGACAGGGGCCCCCCTACGAGCAGTACTTC.

The rearrangement joins TRBV6-6 to TRBJ1-1; tentative D call: TRBD1 (6 bases). From germline, CDR1 is MNHNY and CDR2 SVGAGI (reference sequence). The CDR3 has 15 residues. Between the trimmed V and J ends, which lost 6 bases and 4 bases, there was a span of 18 bases. The CDR3 spells CASSPLGRGGTEAFF. CDR3 sequence (DNA): TGTGCCAGCAGCCCTTTAGGAAGGGGGGGCACTGAAGCTTTCTTT.

This chain connects TRBV10-3 to TRBJ1-1; 10 bases match TRBD1. With 8 bases clipped from V and 5 bases from J, the junction kept 5 bases outside the gene matches. The CDR3 is 13 residues long. CDR1 and CDR2 (germline): ENHRY, SYGVKD. The CDR3 DNA is TGTGCCATCGCGCGGACAGGGGGAACTGAAGCTTTCTTT. Amino acids: CAIARTGGTEAFF.

This chain uses TRBV4-3 with TRBJ2-5; 9 bases align to TRBD2. Per germline, CDR1 LGHNA and CDR2 YSLEER. The V segment lost 1 base and the J segment 3 bases; nucleotides outside the gene matches: 6. The CDR3 has 16 residues. The chain's CDR3 is CASSQGSGGLKETQYF. The CDR3 coding sequence is TGCGCCAGCAGCCAAGGTAGCGGGGGCTTAAAAGAGACCCAGTACTTC.